This entry lists 21 T cell receptor beta chains sequenced from one sample in a study of T cell responses to AZD1222 COVID-19 vaccine. The repertoire was sequenced with immunoSEQ multiplex PCR; TCRdb's copy has only in-frame clones and lacks some. The data contain about 110,000 clones, roughly 85% of them seen just once; the ten biggest clones take up around 3.2%. Material: peripheral blood, obtained on day 0 of AZD1222 vaccination. Receptors were obtained from an adult in good health.

In the case of this clone: One junction end does not reproduce the germline sequence, and a read error may be involved. The V gene is TRBV28, the J gene TRBJ2-7; possibly TRBD1 for D (5 bases). Germline values: CDR1 MDHEN, CDR2 SYDVKM. The CDR3 has 14 residues. CDR3 bases: TGTGCCATCAGTCTGGGGCAGCAGACCTACGAGCAGTACTTC. Translating gives CAISLGQQTYEQYF.

The genes are TRBV4-2 and TRBJ1-6; a possible D gene is TRBD1 (5 bases). The CDR3 consists of 16 residues. Germline V CDR1 and CDR2: LGHNA, YNFKEQ. Trimming took 1 base from V and 6 from J, leaving 13 bases between them. The CDR3 coding sequence is TGTGCCAGCAGCCAAGCTGTTGGGGCCCGTAATTCACCCCTCCACTTT. Its translation: CASSQAVGARNSPLHF.

This chain links TRBV3-1 (or the pseudogene TRBV3-2) with TRBJ2-3; 10 bases align to TRBD2. The CDR3 has 16 residues. V lost 2 bases and J lost 5; bases outside the gene matches: 7. Germline CDR1 reads LGHDT; CDR2 reads YNNKEL (reference sequence). This chain's CDR3 is CASSQQAGGSIDTQYF. The CDR3 DNA reads as TGTGCCAGCAGCCAACAAGCGGGGGGGAGTATAGATACGCAGTATTTT.

This chain uses TRBV5-1 with TRBJ1-2; 11 nucleotides match TRBD1. Trimming at V came to 6 bases and at J to 14 bases, leaving 12 bases not matched to a gene. This CDR3 has 13 residues. CDR1 and CDR2 (germline): SGHRS, YFSETQ. The CDR3 sequence is CASNLGQGASLTF. The CDR3 bases are TGCGCCAGCAACTTAGGACAGGGGGCATCCTTAACCTTC.

Only a few counts were recorded for this clone. The chain employs TRBV3-1 (or the pseudogene TRBV3-2) and TRBJ2-1, with D perhaps matching TRBD1 (6 bases). CDR3 size: 18 residues. V lost 0 bases, J lost 0 bases, and 15 bases lay in between. Germline V gene lookup returns CDR1 LGHDT and CDR2 YNNKEL (reference sequence). Here the CDR3 DNA reads TGTGCCAGCAGCCAAGAAGTATCTGGGGGCCCCTCCTACAATGAGCAGTTCTTC. The encoded protein is CASSQEVSGGPSYNEQFF.

This clone has only one observation. The chain has TRBV21-1 and TRBJ1-2. TRBV21-1 is classified as a pseudogene. The CDR3 is made up of 14 amino acids. The CDR3 spells CATYEKVLKYGYTF. CDR3 coding DNA: TGTGCCACCTACGAGAAGGTGTTAAAGTATGGCTACACCTTC.

The rearrangement uses TRBV5-1 and TRBJ2-7; D may be TRBD1 (7 bases). Germline values: CDR1 SGHRS, CDR2 YFSETQ. The V end lost 6 bases, the J end lost 0 bases, and 19 bases lay between the germline ends. The CDR3 has 16 amino acids. CDR3 bases: TGCGCCAGCATGGGGGGAGTGACAGGGCTCTCCTACGAGCAGTACTTC. Its translation: CASMGGVTGLSYEQYF.

The rearrangement uses TRBV30 and TRBJ1-5; D call uncertain. The germline V gene has CDR1 GTSNPN and CDR2 SVGIG (reference sequence). The CDR3 is made up of 14 amino acids. Trimming removed 4 bases at V and 3 bases at J, with 13 bases between. CDR3 DNA: TGTGCCTGGAACGGAGGGAGAGTCAATCAGCCCCAGCATTTT. Translating gives CAWNGGRVNQPQHF.

The J gene is TRBJ2-1, the V gene TRBV28; the D gene is possibly TRBD1 (5 bases). Deletions cut 6 bases from V and 7 bases from J, with 13 bases between. This CDR3 spans 13 amino acids. Germline V CDR1 and CDR2: MDHEN, SYDVKM. CDR3 sequence: CASRQGVRNEQFF. The CDR3 DNA reads as TGTGCCAGCAGACAAGGGGTCCGAAATGAGCAGTTCTTC.

This clone was seen a single time. The V gene is TRBV24-1, the J gene TRBJ1-1; 8 bases agree with TRBD1. Trimming removed 8 bases from V and 2 bases from J; junction bases left unmatched: 3. The CDR3 totals 13 residues. Germline V CDR1 and CDR2: KGHDR, SFDVKD. The CDR3 DNA reads as TGTGCCACCATGACAGGGGATAACACTGAAGCTTTCTTT. Its translation is CATMTGDNTEAFF.

This chain connects TRBV7-3 to TRBJ1-1; 8 nucleotides agree with TRBD1. The germline V gene has CDR1 SGHTA and CDR2 FQGTGA. The V segment lost 1 base and the J segment 2 bases; nucleotides outside the gene matches: 3. There are 15 residues in the CDR3. CDR3 protein: CASSLNTGGNTEAFF. For the CDR3, the DNA is TGTGCCAGCAGCTTAAATACAGGGGGTAACACTGAAGCTTTCTTT.

This chain links TRBV28 with TRBJ2-7; 7 positions agree with TRBD2. The CDR3 length is 12 residues. In germline, CDR1 is MDHEN, CDR2 SYDVKM. The V and J ends lost 6 bases and 3 bases, in that order; junction bases with no gene match: 2. The CDR3: CASRPGGYEQYF. DNA for the CDR3: TGTGCCAGCAGACCGGGGGGCTACGAGCAGTACTTC.

CDR3 loop: CASSIVRQPGETQYF. The CDR3 DNA follows: TGTGCCAGTAGTATAGTAAGGCAGCCAGGGGAGACCCAGTACTTC. The gene calls are TRBV19 and TRBJ2-5, with a weak D call TRBD1 (5 bases). This CDR3 region has 15 residues. Germline-derived CDR1 and CDR2 are LNHDA and SQIVND (reference sequence). Trimming pared 1 base from V and 5 bases from J, leaving 14 bases between.

The sample holds one count of this clone. The chain uses TRBV3-1 (or the pseudogene TRBV3-2) and TRBJ1-4; 7 positions match TRBD1. The trim removed 4 bases at V and 5 bases at J, leaving 4 bases unmatched. The CDR3 consists of 14 residues. Germline CDR1 LGHDT, CDR2 YNNKEL (reference sequence). CDR3 region: CASSRQGGNEKLFF. The CDR3 nucleotides are TGTGCCAGCAGCCGGCAGGGGGGAAATGAAAAACTGTTTTTT.

This chain links TRBV27 with TRBJ1-6; 8 nucleotides align to TRBD1. Looked up from germline, CDR1 is MNHEY and CDR2 is SMNVEV (reference sequence). This CDR3 is built from 15 residues. The junction had 5 bases not matched to a gene; V was cut back by 3 bases and J by 7 bases. CDR3 loop: CASSLSRQGNSPLHF. CDR3 bases: TGTGCCAGCAGTTTGAGTAGACAGGGGAATTCACCCCTCCACTTT.

Written as DNA, the CDR3 is TGTGCCAGCAGCTTAGTAGGGCCTAGCGGGGGATTCACAGATACGCAGTATTTT. Its translation is CASSLVGPSGGFTDTQYF. The chain has TRBV7-2 and TRBJ2-3; 10 positions match TRBD2. CDR3 length: 18 residues. Looked up from germline, CDR1 is SGHTA and CDR2 is FQGNSA. Trimming cost V 1 base and J 2 bases; bases outside gene matches: 9. Drawing the rest from reference TRBV7-2 and TRBJ2-3, the complete variable domain is GAGVSQSPSNKVTEKGKDVELRCDPISGHTALYWYRQSLGQGLEFLIYFQGNSAPDKSGLPSDRFSAERTGGSVSTLTIQRTQQEDSAVYLCASSLVGPSGGFTDTQYFGPGTRLTVL.

The chain combines TRBV24-1 with TRBJ2-3, with 7 bases identical to TRBD1. The CDR3 runs 15 residues. J gave up 1 base and V 7 bases, and 7 bases lay outside the gene matches. Germline CDR1 is KGHDR and CDR2 is SFDVKD. The CDR3 loop reads CATSSQGERTDTQYF. The DNA for the CDR3 is TGTGCCACCAGCTCCCAGGGGGAGCGCACAGATACGCAGTATTTT.

The chain uses TRBV6-5 and TRBJ2-7; TRBD2 is a possible D gene (6 bases). Germline CDR1 is MNHEY and CDR2 is SVGAGI. V lost 6 bases and J lost 0, with 15 bases in between. CDR3 size: 15 residues. CDR3 in amino acids: CASSDSGASSYEQYF. CDR3 coding DNA: TGTGCCAGCAGCGATAGCGGTGCCAGCTCCTACGAGCAGTACTTC.

The V and J genes are TRBV5-1 and TRBJ1-1; the D is unclear. This CDR3 is built from 11 residues. Germline values: CDR1 SGHRS, CDR2 YFSETQ. Trimming took 6 bases from V and 1 from J, leaving 4 bases between them. CDR3 bases: TGCGCCAGCAAGGGGAACACTGAAGCTTTCTTT. The encoded protein is CASKGNTEAFF.

This chain links TRBV10-3 with TRBJ1-4; no definite D call. The germline CDR1 and CDR2 sequences are ENHRY and SYGVKD. The CDR3 is 14 amino acids. Trimming cost V 3 bases and J 0 bases, with 5 bases left between them. Here the CDR3 reads CAISDGATNEKLFF. CDR3 in DNA: TGTGCCATCAGTGATGGAGCAACTAATGAAAAACTGTTTTTT.

This clone is a singleton in its sample. V and J are TRBV6-5 and TRBJ1-1, with D hard to call. The V gene lost 0 bases and the J gene lost 0 bases, with 8 bases spanning the gap. The CDR3 is 15 amino acids. The germline CDR1 and CDR2 sequences are MNHEY and SVGAGI. CDR3 sequence: CASSYSLAMNTEAFF. The DNA for the CDR3 is TGTGCCAGCAGTTACTCGCTAGCAATGAACACTGAAGCTTTCTTT.